These T cell receptor beta chains were read from a single sample in a study of shared clonotypes between healthy human individuals. The method was immunoSEQ multiplex PCR; TCRdb's version includes in-frame clones alone and lacks a portion of them. The repertoire has roughly 640,000 clones, roughly 97% of them found once; the top ten carry 0.055% to 0.07%. The sample taken for sequencing was naive CD4+ T cells sorted from blood. The receptors were sampled from a woman between 25 and 40 years old in good health. Each CDR3 is given with its conserved first and last residue. A D gene is named only where the DNA matches it firmly. Not every row has a clone size; where given, it reads once, few, many or a size class.

V,D,J,size,DNA,CDR3
TRBV5-5,TRBD1,TRBJ2-7,.,TGTGCCAGCAGCTTGGGACAGGGGGCGCTTCGGGAGCAGTACTTC,CASSLGQGALREQYF
TRBV11-1,.,TRBJ2-5,.,TGTGCCAGCAGCTCAAGCCTCGGAGGGGAGACCCAGTACTTC,CASSSSLGGETQYF
TRBV27,.,TRBJ2-6,once,TGTGCCAGCACCCATTACCCCGGGTATTCTGGGGCCAACGTCCTGACTTTC,CASTHYPGYSGANVLTF
TRBV6-1,.,TRBJ1-2,.,TGTGCCAGCAGTGAGGTCGGGATGTATGGCTACACCTTC,CASSEVGMYGYTF
TRBV5-1,.,TRBJ1-5,.,TGCGCCAGCAGCGCGGGAGGGAATCAGCCCCAGCATTTT,CASSAGGNQPQHF
TRBV5-4,.,TRBJ2-7,.,TGTGCCAGCAGCCTCGGGACGGGCTACGAGCAGTACTTC,CASSLGTGYEQYF
TRBV28,.,TRBJ2-7,.,TGTGCCAGCAGTTCTGACCAGGGGATCGACGAGCAGTACTTC,CASSSDQGIDEQYF
TRBV2,.,TRBJ1-2,.,TGTGCCAGCAGCCTCGGACGGGGTGGCTACACCTTC,CASSLGRGGYTF
TRBV28,TRBD1,TRBJ1-5,.,TGTGCCAGCAGTCCTCGACAGGGGTTAAGACCCCAGCATTTT,CASSPRQGLRPQHF
TRBV30,.,TRBJ2-7,.,TGTGCCTGGAGTAGGGCAGACACCCTGGAGCAGTACTTC,CAWSRADTLEQYF
TRBV6-4,TRBD1,TRBJ2-1,.,TGTGCCAGCAGGAGTACAGGGGGCGAGCAGTTCTTC,CASRSTGGEQFF
TRBV28,TRBD2,TRBJ2-5,.,TGTGCCAGCAGTTTCCGGCCCGGGACTAGCGGGAGCAGAGAGACCCAGTACTTC,CASSFRPGTSGSRETQYF
TRBV27,.,TRBJ2-1,.,TGTGCCAGCAGTTCCTATCTAGCGACGAAGCAGTTCTTC,CASSSYLATKQFF
TRBV28,TRBD1,TRBJ1-2,.,TGTGCCAGCAGTGGTGGACAGGGCAACTATGGCTACACCTTC,CASSGGQGNYGYTF
TRBV18,TRBD2,TRBJ2-7,once,TGTGCCAGCTCACCAGGACTAGAGAAATACGAGCAGTACTTC,CASSPGLEKYEQYF
TRBV6-5,TRBD2,TRBJ2-7,once,TGTGCCAGCAGGGGGACTAGCGCTTCCTACGAGCAGTACTTC,CASRGTSASYEQYF
TRBV7-2,TRBD1,TRBJ2-7,.,TGTGCCAGCAGCTCACCAGGACAGGGGAGTCGCGAGCAGTACTTC,CASSSPGQGSREQYF
TRBV5-1,TRBD1,TRBJ1-1,once,TGCGCCAGCAGTCGTCCGGGACAGCAAGCTTTCTTT,CASSRPGQQAFF
TRBV4-1,.,TRBJ2-7,.,TGCGCCAGCAGCCAAGGGGGACTGAACTCCTACGAGCAGTACTTC,CASSQGGLNSYEQYF
TRBV5-6,TRBD1,TRBJ2-7,.,TGTGCCAGCAGCCTTCGACACCTACAGGGGGCCGCAGAGCAGTACTTC,CASSLRHLQGAAEQYF
TRBV5-1,.,TRBJ2-4,once,TGCGCCAGCAGCCCAGGACTCTTGGGGGACATTCAGTACTTC,CASSPGLLGDIQYF
TRBV25-1,.,TRBJ1-1,.,TGTGCCAGCAGTGACTCGGGACACCCGAACACTGAAGCTTTCTTT,CASSDSGHPNTEAFF
TRBV27,TRBD2,TRBJ2-1,.,TGTGCCAGCAGTTTTAGCGGGATCTCCTACAATGAGCAGTTCTTC,CASSFSGISYNEQFF
TRBV18,.,TRBJ1-4,.,TGTGCCAGCTCACGGGCGGGGGCCGGCGGTGAAAAACTGTTTTTT,CASSRAGAGGEKLFF
TRBV11-2,.,TRBJ2-5,.,TGTGCCAGCAGCTTATCCAGGGGGGGAGAGACCCAGTACTTC,CASSLSRGGETQYF
TRBV6-5,TRBD1,TRBJ2-5,.,TGTGCCACTTCGACAGGGCAGGAGACCCAGTACTTC,CATSTGQETQYF
TRBV7-3,.,TRBJ2-1,.,TGTGCCAGCAGCTTATCTGGGAATGAGCAGTTCTTC,CASSLSGNEQFF
TRBV28,TRBD1,TRBJ2-2,.,TGTGCCAGCAGCACCGTTGGGACAGGGAACACCGGGGAGCTGTTTTTT,CASSTVGTGNTGELFF
TRBV7-9,.,TRBJ2-7,.,TGTGCCAGCAGCTTAGCGGCGGCATCAGAGGCCTACGAGCAGTACTTC,CASSLAAASEAYEQYF
TRBV12-2,.,TRBJ2-7,.,TGTGCAAGTCGCTTAAGGGGCGCCGGGACACCGGTATCCTACGAGCAGTACTTC,CASRLRGAGTPVSYEQYF
TRBV7-9,.,TRBJ2-7,.,TGTGCCAGCAGCTTAGGGACAGCCCTCTCCTACGAGCAGTACTTC,CASSLGTALSYEQYF
TRBV5-4,TRBD2,TRBJ2-1,.,TGTGCCAGCAGCCCCGGGACTAGCGGGAAAGGCGAGCAGTTCTTC,CASSPGTSGKGEQFF
TRBV19,TRBD2,TRBJ2-3,.,TGTGCCAGTAGTAGCTTTAGCGGGAAAATAGATACGCAGTATTTT,CASSSFSGKIDTQYF
TRBV28,.,TRBJ1-5,.,TGTGCCAGCAGTTTATCACCCCGGGAGAAGAGCAATCAGCCCCAGCATTTT,CASSLSPREKSNQPQHF
TRBV5-1,TRBD2,TRBJ2-2,.,TGCGCCAGCAGCTTGACGACTAGCGGGAGAAGATTAGGCGCCGGGGAGCTGTTTTTT,CASSLTTSGRRLGAGELFF
TRBV28,.,TRBJ2-5,.,TGTGCCAGCAGTTTTAGTTCAGCGGCCCAGTACTTC,CASSFSSAAQYF
TRBV5-4,.,TRBJ2-2,.,TGTGCCAGCAGCTTGGGTGGCGGGACAGTCGGGGAGCTGTTTTTT,CASSLGGGTVGELFF
TRBV5-4,TRBD1,TRBJ2-7,.,TGTGCCAGCAGCGCGGGACAGGGATTCCCATCCTACGAGCAGTACTTC,CASSAGQGFPSYEQYF
TRBV28,TRBD1,TRBJ1-5,.,TGTGCCAGCAGTTTGCCGGGACAGCTAATTAGCAATCAGCCCCAGCATTTT,CASSLPGQLISNQPQHF
TRBV7-6,TRBD2,TRBJ2-1,.,TGTGCCAGCAGCTCAAGCGGGATCGTTGAGGATGAGCAGTTCTTC,CASSSSGIVEDEQFF
TRBV2,.,TRBJ1-5,once,TGTGCCAGCCGTCTGGGCTTGAATCAGCCCCAGCATTTT,CASRLGLNQPQHF
TRBV5-1,.,TRBJ2-3,.,TGCGCCAGCAGCTTGGAGCAGCCGGGGCTGGGGGATACGCAGTATTTT,CASSLEQPGLGDTQYF
TRBV7-3,.,TRBJ2-2,.,TGTGCCAGCAGCCGATATCGCGGTAGAAACACCGGGGAGCTGTTTTTT,CASSRYRGRNTGELFF
TRBV5-4,TRBD2,TRBJ2-1,.,TGTGCCAGCAGCTTAGCGGGAGGGCACAATGAGCAGTTCTTC,CASSLAGGHNEQFF
TRBV23-1,.,TRBJ2-7,.,TGCGCCAGCAGTCTGGTGGGGCAGTACTTC,CASSLVGQYF
TRBV14,.,TRBJ1-2,.,TGTGCCAGCAGCCGACTTTCCATAGCTGGCTACACCTTC,CASSRLSIAGYTF
TRBV7-2,.,TRBJ2-7,.,TGTGCCAGCAGCTTCTCTACAGGCGCCTACGAGCAGTACTTC,CASSFSTGAYEQYF
TRBV5-1,TRBD2,TRBJ2-5,.,TGCGCCAGCAACCCCGTAGCGGGAGACCGGGAGACCCAGTACTTC,CASNPVAGDRETQYF
TRBV27,.,TRBJ1-1,.,TGTGCCAGCAGTCCGGCGGCCCTCAGTAAGATGAACACTGAAGCTTTCTTT,CASSPAALSKMNTEAFF
TRBV6-1,TRBD2,TRBJ2-2,.,TGTGCCAGCAGAGCGGGACTAGAAGACACCGGGGAGCTGTTTTTT,CASRAGLEDTGELFF
TRBV19,.,TRBJ2-5,.,TGTGCCAGTAGTCTCGTGTCCGGAGAGACCCAGTACTTC,CASSLVSGETQYF